The present T cell receptor beta chain was sequenced within a study of blood T cells in healthy people across ages (dated by TCRdb to the mid-2010s). In the study overall: Template switching captured roughly one uniquely barcoded TCR beta cDNA molecule per two T cells in model experiments. Using deep sequencing normalized with unique cDNA molecular identifiers, the study measured how TCR beta repertoire diversity changes with age. Four age groups were formed from the donors: young (average approximately 15 years), middle-aged (around 37), aged (under 70) and long-lived (roughly 81). To avoid experimental bias, donors of different ages were spread randomly across the sequencing lanes. Using the same blood draw, the study looked at two additional independent replicas of 1 million unique cDNA reads for two donors, one aged 18 to 30 and the other aged 80 or older. The study at large found these results: Estimates of total diversity from one million sequenced T cells were regarded as lower bounds and underestimates. Conclusive comparison of naive and antigen-experienced compartments was prevented by the profiling of bulk unsorted PBMCs. Observed TCR beta diversity per million T cells fell roughly linearly with age, and a significant reduction was already apparent by age roughly 41. Because the CMV infection status of the donors was unknown, age-related changes in expanded clonotypes may potentially have been confounded. Compared with the aged group, more naive CD4+ T cells, fewer expanded clones and increased TCR diversity were shown by the long-lived group, suggesting age selection. The percentage of naive T cells measured by flow cytometry correlated strongly with observed TCR beta diversity.

The CDR3 numbers 15 residues from cysteine through phenylalanine. Only the CDR3 DNA is retained, 45 bases long and in frame from the first base. The germline V gene specifies SGHTA as CDR1 and FQGNSA as CDR2. The 35 to 40 donors, aged about 6 to 95 years, were systemically healthy Caucasian individuals from Russia. Ten milliliters of peripheral blood were drawn from each donor into EDTA-treated Vacutainer tubes. Ficoll-Paque density-gradient centrifugation was used to isolate PBMCs, with at least 6 million obtained per sample. Trizol reagent was used to extract total RNA from the PBMCs, yielding at least 6 micrograms per sample. The percentages of naive CD45RAhigh/CD27high T cells were determined by flow cytometry on a PBMC aliquot from every donor. Libraries were prepared through 5' RACE. This sample was sequenced with an Illumina HiSeq 2500. A second PCR of roughly 6 to 11 cycles was run with a J-beta primer mix and a sample-barcoded 5' primer. A unique molecular identifier was introduced onto each TCR beta cDNA molecule by a template-switch 5' adaptor carrying 12 random nucleotides. Each sample yielded at least 2.5 million CDR3-containing paired-end reads. First-strand cDNA was synthesized from all RNA with the Mint cDNA synthesis kit, primed by a TRBC-specific oligonucleotide. Following uracil-DNA glycosylase treatment, a first 18-cycle PCR with universal primers M1SS and BC2_uni_R was performed on all cDNA. For the original study's pipeline: Normalization of each sample was performed by random selection of 1 million high-quality reads, each carrying a distinct molecular identifier. Instead of being binned into consensus sequences, reads with shared molecular identifiers were discarded. CDR3 identification, clonotype clustering and error correction used MiTCR with a Q25 quality threshold and the strictest error-elimination algorithm. A nonparametric unseen species model with Euler transformation was used to estimate lower-bound total TCR beta diversity. The public sequencing data were trimmed at Q25 with fastp and processed into clonotypes with MiXCR by TCRdb, which kept only in-frame beta chains. CDR3 protein duplicates are merged, each entry listing the most common genes and DNA. TCRdb, rather than the study authors, made the V and J calls. The sample table holds 1.5 million to 2 million distinct CDR3 sequences, of which approximately 50% were seen once. The top ten clones comprise over 2% of the sample.

Concerning this clonotype: Its antigen is currently not known. One base away there is no much larger clone; base qualities are not given.

The chain uses TRBV7-2 and TRBJ2-5, with 10 central nucleotides matching TRBD1. Near its end, the DNA agrees better with TRBJ2-7, so the J call may be wrong. The specimen sequenced was blood. The origin of this receptor is a woman between 35 and 50 years old in good health. The encoded CDR3 is CASSLHPGQGSEQYF. Read as DNA, the sequence is TGTGCCAGCAGCCTGCACCCGGGACAGGGGTCCGAGCAGTACTTC.